The 30 T cell receptor beta chains listed next were all sequenced from one sample in a study of Ad26.COV2.S vaccination and SARS-CoV-2 variants. Treatment described: about 20 received Ad26.COV2.S at low or high dose, single or two shots; roughly five received placebo; per-sample allocation not given. The samples date from day 63 after the first vaccine or placebo injection. TCRdb keeps only in-frame clones here, not all; method: immunoSEQ multiplex PCR. The sample consists of roughly 510,000 clones, around 88% of them appearing once. The specimen comprised peripheral blood, sampled in a trial of Ad26.COV2.S vaccine versus placebo. Every receptor here comes from a person between 18 and 65 years old who received the Ad26.COV2.S COVID-19 vaccine or a placebo.

The chain recombines TRBV15 with TRBJ2-7; no clear D gene. CDR3 length equals 12 residues. Germline assignment: CDR1 LNHNV and CDR2 YYDKDF (reference sequence). The V end lost 0 bases, the J end lost 9 bases, and 9 bases lay between the germline ends. The CDR3 DNA reads TGTGCCACCAGCAGAGATTTTGCCCTGCAGTACTTC. It specifies CATSRDFALQYF.

J is TRBJ1-1 and V is TRBV6-5; TRBD1 agrees at 7 bases. V lost 10 bases, J lost 0 bases, and 8 bases stayed unmatched. This CDR3 region has 14 residues. Germline CDR1 is MNHEY and CDR2 is SVGAGI. CDR3 nucleotides: TGTGCCACCCGACAGGGAAACATGAACACTGAAGCTTTCTTT. Amino acids: CATRQGNMNTEAFF.

This clone was observed a single time. The rearrangement uses TRBV2 and TRBJ1-6; maybe TRBD1 (5 bases). This CDR3 has 16 amino acids. Trimming took 3 bases from V and 6 from J, leaving 15 bases between them. Germline assignment: CDR1 SNHLY and CDR2 FYNNEI. In DNA form, the CDR3 reads TGTGCCAGCAGTGAGGAGGGACCCCGGCTTAATTCACCCCTCCACTTT. This codes for CASSEEGPRLNSPLHF.

This clone appeared once. CDR3 coding DNA: TGTGCCAGCTCACCAGACCTAGTCCAGTGGGACGAGCAGTTCTTC. Residues: CASSPDLVQWDEQFF. V and J are TRBV18 and TRBJ2-1; possibly TRBD1 or TRBD2 for D (5 bases each). Per the germline V gene, CDR1 is KGHSH and CDR2 is LQKENI. V lost 2 bases and J 10 bases, leaving 18 bases between the germline ends. The length of the CDR3 is 15 residues.

The chain is built from TRBV19 and TRBJ2-7; no reliable D call. V was clipped by 3 bases and J by 3 bases, with 9 bases between them. From germline, CDR1 is LNHDA and CDR2 SQIVND (reference sequence). This CDR3 has 13 amino acids. The CDR3 is CASSMTRFYEQYF. DNA of the CDR3: TGTGCCAGTAGTATGACCCGGTTCTACGAGCAGTACTTC.

In nucleotides, the CDR3 is TGTGCCAGCTCACCACCTAGCGGGAGTGAGACCCAGTACTTC. Its translation is CASSPPSGSETQYF. The chain joins TRBV18 to TRBJ2-5; 9 bases align to TRBD2. The CDR3 loop spans 14 amino acids. The V gene's germline CDR1 is KGHSH and CDR2 LQKENI. Germline trimming cut 0 bases from V and 5 bases from J; bases unmatched to any gene: 1. Based on the CDR3 plus reference TRBV18 and TRBJ2-5, the full variable domain is NAGVMQNPRHLVRRRGQEARLRCSPMKGHSHVYWYRQLPEEGLKFMVYLQKENIIDESGMPKERFSAEFPKEGPSILRIQQVVRGDSAAYFCASSPPSGSETQYFGPGTRLLVL.

This chain links TRBV5-4 with TRBJ2-5; 7 bases line up with TRBD2. This CDR3 is 14 amino acids long. Germline values: CDR1 SGHNT, CDR2 YYREEE (reference sequence). V trimming: 3 bases; J trimming: 5 bases; junction bases outside the gene matches: 7. CDR3 bases: TGTGCCAGCAGCTCTGGGGAGGGGTGGGAGACCCAGTACTTC. Its translation: CASSSGEGWETQYF. The full variable domain, rest sourced from reference TRBV5-4 and TRBJ2-5, is ETGVTQSPTHLIKTRGQQVTLRCSSQSGHNTVSWYQQALGQGPQFIFQYYREEENGRGNFPPRFSGLQFPNYSSELNVNALELDDSALYLCASSSGEGWETQYFGPGTRLLVL.

This sequence joins TRBV5-6 and TRBJ1-2; maybe TRBD1 (5 bases). Germline V CDR1 and CDR2: SGHDT, YYEEEE. Trimming removed 4 bases from V and 3 bases from J, with 16 bases in between. The CDR3 is 15 residues long. The CDR3 sequence: CASSPDLRGDYGYTF. CDR3 coding DNA: TGTGCCAGCAGCCCTGACCTTAGGGGCGACTATGGCTACACCTTC.

This chain uses TRBV12-3 or TRBV12-4 with TRBJ2-5; D is unresolved. CDR3 length: 13 amino acids. Trimming took 7 bases from V and 5 from J, leaving 14 bases between them. CDR3 bases: TGTGCCAGCACCTGGGCGAATAGGGAGACCCAGTACTTC. This gives the protein CASTWANRETQYF.

This rearrangement joins TRBV5-1 to TRBJ1-4; D unresolved. The V gene's germline CDR1 is SGHRS and CDR2 YFSETQ. This CDR3 is 14 amino acids long. V lost 0 bases to trimming and J lost 4 bases, with 7 bases between them. CDR3 nucleotides: TGCGCCAGCAGCTTGGACGGCTTTAATGAAAAACTGTTTTTT. This codes for CASSLDGFNEKLFF.

The rearrangement uses TRBV6-6 and TRBJ1-1; possibly TRBD1 for D (5 bases). This CDR3 region has 15 residues. Germline CDR1 is MNHNY and CDR2 is SVGAGI (reference sequence). V dropped 6 bases and J dropped 9 bases, with 23 bases sitting between them. CDR3 protein: CASSQSTVSPDKAFF. CDR3 sequence (DNA): TGTGCCAGCAGCCAATCGACAGTCTCTCCCGACAAAGCTTTCTTT.

Worth noting for this clone: One end of the junction is discordant with germline, which a read error may explain. The rearrangement uses TRBV2 and TRBJ1-1, with 7 positions matching TRBD1. Germline V gene sequence: CDR1 SNHLY, CDR2 FYNNEI. The CDR3 runs 14 residues. The CDR3 protein is CASIEQGRDTEAFF. CDR3 DNA sequence: TGTGCCAGCATTGAACAGGGGAGGGACACTGAAGCTTTCTTT.

This clone was found many times. This chain connects TRBV4-2 to TRBJ2-7, with 8 bases that match TRBD1. CDR1 LGHNA and CDR2 YNFKEQ come from the germline V gene. There are 15 residues in the CDR3. With 5 bases clipped from V and 1 base from J, the junction kept 7 bases outside the gene matches. CDR3 residues: CASSTPGTGSYEQYF. CDR3 sequence (DNA): TGTGCCAGCAGCACCCCCGGGACAGGATCCTACGAGCAGTACTTC.

The rearrangement joins TRBV6-5 to TRBJ2-2; D remains unclear. The CDR3 length is 10 residues. Trimming stripped 8 bases from V and 8 bases from J, with 6 bases between. Germline loops: CDR1 MNHEY, CDR2 SVGAGI. The CDR3 nucleotides are TGTGCCAGCGGGATAGGGGAGCTGTTTTTT. Protein product: CASGIGELFF.

A single count supports this clone. CDR3 protein: CASSLGDISQQYF. The CDR3 region has the DNA TGCGCCAGCAGCTTGGGGGACATTTCACAGCAGTACTTC. The genes are TRBV5-1 and TRBJ2-7; tentative D call: TRBD1 (6 bases). The V end lost 0 bases, the J end lost 8 bases, and 12 bases lay between the germline ends. The CDR3 has 13 residues. Germline values: CDR1 SGHRS, CDR2 YFSETQ.

This sequence joins TRBV19 and TRBJ1-1, with TRBD1 as a possible D gene (6 bases). Germline CDR1 LNHDA, CDR2 SQIVND (reference sequence). Deletions cut 3 bases from V and 0 bases from J, with 11 bases between. The CDR3 has 15 amino acids. The CDR3 nucleotides are TGTGCCAGTAGTATGGAGCAGGGGATGAACACTGAAGCTTTCTTT. It encodes CASSMEQGMNTEAFF.

V gene TRBV25-1 combines with J gene TRBJ2-1; 9 bases line up with TRBD1. Germline CDR1 and CDR2: MGHDK and SYGVNS. The CDR3 has 15 amino acids. V dropped 6 bases and J dropped 6; count of bases not matched to a gene: 9. CDR3 in DNA: TGTGCCAGCAGGGGACAGGGTGGGACGGTCAATGAGCAGTTCTTC. Protein: CASRGQGGTVNEQFF.

The J gene is TRBJ2-2, the V gene TRBV19; 12 bases are a match to TRBD2. Germline loops: CDR1 LNHDA, CDR2 SQIVND (reference sequence). The CDR3 is made up of 17 amino acids. The junction had 7 bases not matched to a gene; V was cut back by 5 bases and J by 3 bases. CDR3 loop: CASSLLAGGPHTGELFF. CDR3 bases: TGTGCCAGTAGTCTCCTAGCGGGAGGGCCGCACACCGGGGAGCTGTTTTTT.

This chain joins TRBV27 and TRBJ2-1; 10 bases map to TRBD2. Germline CDR1 is MNHEY and CDR2 is SMNVEV (reference sequence). The length of the CDR3 is 15 residues. Trimming removed 5 bases from V and 10 bases from J; junction bases left unmatched: 11. CDR3 sequence: CASSLPGTSDREQFF. The CDR3 DNA is TGTGCCAGCAGTCTTCCCGGGACTAGCGATCGGGAGCAGTTCTTC.

The gene calls are TRBV5-1 and TRBJ2-5; D is ambiguous. Germline-derived CDR1 and CDR2 are SGHRS and YFSETQ. Trimming stripped 3 bases from V and 5 bases from J, with 17 bases between. The CDR3 is 15 amino acids. CDR3 sequence reads: CASSSSGLIGETQYF. The DNA of the CDR3 is TGCGCCAGCAGCTCCTCCGGGTTAATCGGGGAGACCCAGTACTTC.

The CDR3 is CASSESLAGDRETQYF. The DNA of the CDR3 is TGTGCCAGCAGCGAGTCACTAGCGGGAGATAGGGAGACCCAGTACTTC. The V gene is TRBV9, the J gene TRBJ2-5; 11 bases align to TRBD2. The CDR3 is 16 residues long. V lost 3 bases and J lost 5; bases outside the gene matches: 9. The germline V gene encodes CDR1 SGDLS and CDR2 YYNGEE.

The gene calls are TRBV28 and TRBJ2-7, with D possibly TRBD2 on 6 matching bases. The CDR3 is 15 amino acids. CDR1 is MDHEN and CDR2 is SYDVKM in the germline V gene. The germline V and J ends were trimmed by 4 bases and 4 bases, with 17 bases remaining between them. CDR3 sequence reads: CASSSSGGAGYEQYF. The DNA for the CDR3 is TGTGCCAGCAGTTCATCCGGTGGGGCGGGGTACGAGCAGTACTTC.

The V gene is TRBV19, the J gene TRBJ2-7; D perhaps matches TRBD2 (6 bases). Germline V lookup: CDR1 LNHDA, CDR2 SQIVND (reference sequence). The CDR3 totals 13 residues. Deletions cut 6 bases from V and 6 bases from J, with 15 bases between. The CDR3 DNA is TGTGCCAGTAGCTCGACCCGGCGGGGCGAGCAGTACTTC. Translating it yields CASSSTRRGEQYF.

This clone was counted between two and nine times. This chain connects TRBV2 to TRBJ2-7, with 7 positions matching TRBD2. Germline lookup yields CDR1 SNHLY and CDR2 FYNNEI. The CDR3 is made up of 12 amino acids. V shed 3 bases, J shed 5 bases, and the junction held 1 base outside the gene matches. Here the CDR3 reads CASSEGGNEQYF. The CDR3 nucleotides read TGTGCCAGCAGTGAGGGGGGGAACGAGCAGTACTTC.

This clone has just a few counts. The chain's CDR3 is CASSQGTGGTEAFF. The CDR3 DNA follows: TGTGCCAGCAGCCAAGGGACAGGGGGGACTGAAGCTTTCTTT. This chain connects TRBV28 to TRBJ1-1; 11 bases fit TRBD1. The V gene's germline CDR1 is MDHEN and CDR2 SYDVKM. Trimming cost V 6 bases and J 5 bases; bases outside gene matches: 5. This CDR3 contains 14 residues.

V and J are TRBV11-2 and TRBJ2-5, with D uncertain. The V gene's germline CDR1 is SGHAT and CDR2 FQNNGV. Trimming left V 8 bases short and J 2 bases short, with 9 bases between. The CDR3 is made up of 12 amino acids. The CDR3 region has the DNA TGTGCCAGCTTGGGGATACAAGAGACCCAGTACTTC. This codes for CASLGIQETQYF. Based on the CDR3 plus reference TRBV11-2 and TRBJ2-5, the full variable domain is EAGVAQSPRYKIIEKRQSVAFWCNPISGHATLYWYQQILGQGPKLLIQFQNNGVVDDSQLPKDRFSAERLKGVDSTLKIQPAKLEDSAVYLCASLGIQETQYFGPGTRLLVL.

The rearrangement joins TRBV5-6 to TRBJ2-1; tentatively, D is TRBD1 or TRBD2 (5 bases each). Germline V gives CDR1 SGHDT, CDR2 YYEEEE. V was clipped by 4 bases and J by 1 base, with 15 bases between them. This CDR3 comprises 16 residues. In DNA, the CDR3 is TGTGCCAGCAGCATCCCCGGGACCGGATCCTACAATGAGCAGTTCTTC. This sequence encodes CASSIPGTGSYNEQFF.

The chain recombines TRBV5-6 with TRBJ2-7; TRBD2 matches at 14 bases. The CDR3 extends over 15 amino acids. In germline, CDR1 is SGHDT, CDR2 YYEEEE. The trim removed 4 bases at V and 6 bases at J, leaving 6 bases unmatched. The CDR3 region has the DNA TGTGCCAGCAGCCCTACCGGACTAGCGGGAGGCGAGCAGTACTTC. This encodes CASSPTGLAGGEQYF.

The J gene is TRBJ2-5, the V gene TRBV19, with D possibly matching TRBD1 (6 bases). The germline V gene has CDR1 LNHDA and CDR2 SQIVND (reference sequence). V shed 4 bases and J shed 5 bases, with 17 bases lying between them. CDR3 size: 15 residues. CDR3 protein: CASSSYRAGAETQYF. The CDR3 bases are TGTGCCAGTAGTAGCTACAGGGCCGGGGCGGAGACCCAGTACTTC.

In this sample, this clone turned up a few times. V and J are TRBV7-9 and TRBJ2-7, with D possibly being TRBD2 (6 bases). The germline V gene encodes CDR1 SEHNR and CDR2 FQNEAQ (reference sequence). This CDR3 is 15 amino acids long. Trimming pared 5 bases from V and 1 base from J, leaving 15 bases between. CDR3 amino acids: CASSLEAAGSYEQYF. CDR3 nucleotide sequence: TGTGCCAGCAGCCTAGAGGCGGCGGGGTCCTACGAGCAGTACTTC.